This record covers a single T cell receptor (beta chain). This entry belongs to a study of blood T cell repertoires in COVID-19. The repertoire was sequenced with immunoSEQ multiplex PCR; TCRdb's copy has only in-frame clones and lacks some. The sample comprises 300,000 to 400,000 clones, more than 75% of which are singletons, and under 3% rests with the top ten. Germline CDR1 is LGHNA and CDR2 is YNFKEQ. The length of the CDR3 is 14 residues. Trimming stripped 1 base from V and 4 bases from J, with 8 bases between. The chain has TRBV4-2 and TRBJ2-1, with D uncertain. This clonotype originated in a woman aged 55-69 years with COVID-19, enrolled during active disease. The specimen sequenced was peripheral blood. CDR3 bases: TGTGCCAGCAGCCAAGGTCAGGTGTACAATGAGCAGTTCTTC. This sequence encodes CASSQGQVYNEQFF.